This is a list of T cell receptor beta chains from one sample in a study of beta chain features in type 1 diabetes. The data were produced by immunoSEQ multiplex PCR, yet TCRdb's version contains in-frame clones alone and is incomplete. The data hold roughly 730,000 clones, with roughly 12% observed a single time. The sample taken for sequencing was naive CD4+ T cells from blood. The receptors were sampled from a man aged 18 to 29 with type 1 diabetes. The CDR3 runs from the conserved cysteine through the conserved F or W. D genes are given only for firm matches. Size is stated for part of the rows, as once, few or many counts, or as a class when the clone is expanded.

CDR3nt,CDR3aa,len,v_gene,abundance,d_gene,j_gene
TGTGCCAGCAGCCAATCGAGAACAGATACGCAGTATTTT,CASSQSRTDTQYF,13,TRBV2,.,.,TRBJ2-3
TGTGCCTGGAGTCCCGGGACAGGGATGGCGGAGACCCAGTACTTC,CAWSPGTGMAETQYF,15,TRBV30,few,TRBD1,TRBJ2-5
TGTGCCAGCACCCGGGGGGGGCTAACCAATGAGCAGTTCTTC,CASTRGGLTNEQFF,14,TRBV2,.,TRBD2,TRBJ2-1
TGTGCCAGCACCCCCGAGGCAATCTCCTACAATGAGCAGTTCTTC,CASTPEAISYNEQFF,15,TRBV9,few,.,TRBJ2-1
TGCGCCAGCAGTACAGGGAGCTCTGGGGCCAACGTCCTGACTTTC,CASSTGSSGANVLTF,15,TRBV5-1,few,.,TRBJ2-6
TGCGCCAGCAGCTTGAGGCAGGTAGGAACGAACACTGAAGCTTTCTTT,CASSLRQVGTNTEAFF,16,TRBV5-1,.,.,TRBJ1-1
TGTGCCAGCAGTTTGTTTCTTCAGCCCCAGCATTTT,CASSLFLQPQHF,12,TRBV28,.,.,TRBJ1-5
TGTGCCAGCAGTGCGGATACACACGTAACCGGGGAGCTGTTTTTT,CASSADTHVTGELFF,15,TRBV2,few,.,TRBJ2-2
TGTGCCAGCACCCCCGGGTTACGCAATCAGCCCCAGCATTTT,CASTPGLRNQPQHF,14,TRBV2,few,.,TRBJ1-5
TGTGCCAGCAGCGTAGGACTAGCGGGGGGACACGGGGAGCTGTTTTTT,CASSVGLAGGHGELFF,16,TRBV9,few,TRBD2,TRBJ2-2
TGTGCCAGCACTCGGGTCGGGGGCAGTACCAATGAGCAGTTCTTC,CASTRVGGSTNEQFF,15,TRBV7-9,few,.,TRBJ2-1
TGCAGCGTTGGGGAGGGCTTGGCCTATGGCTACACCTTC,CSVGEGLAYGYTF,13,TRBV29-1,.,.,TRBJ1-2
TGTGCCAGCAGCAGCGAGAATGAGCAGTTCTTC,CASSSENEQFF,11,TRBV4-2,few,.,TRBJ2-1
TGTGCCAGTAGCCCTGTCCCGGGACAGGGGTCGGGCTACAATGAGCAGTTCTTC,CASSPVPGQGSGYNEQFF,18,TRBV19,.,TRBD1,TRBJ2-1
TGCGCCAGCAGCCCACTAGCGGGGGGGCGTTGGGAGCAGTACTTC,CASSPLAGGRWEQYF,15,TRBV4-1,.,TRBD2,TRBJ2-7
TGTGCCAGCCTCCACTCCAGCTCCTACGAGCAGTACTTC,CASLHSSSYEQYF,13,TRBV28,.,.,TRBJ2-7
TGCGCCAGCAGCCCCTTCGGTACAGGGCTGAACAATCAGCCCCAGCATTTT,CASSPFGTGLNNQPQHF,17,TRBV4-1,.,.,TRBJ1-5
TGTGCCAGCAGCTTAGGAGGGGGGTTCGAAGCTTTCTTT,CASSLGGGFEAFF,13,TRBV13,few,.,TRBJ1-1
TGCGCCAGCAGCTTGGTTGGACCAACGAACACTGAAGCTTTCTTT,CASSLVGPTNTEAFF,15,TRBV5-1,.,.,TRBJ1-1
TGTGCCAAGGGCGGACAGGGTAGCGGGGAGCTGTTTTTT,CAKGGQGSGELFF,13,TRBV13,.,TRBD1,TRBJ2-2
TGTGCCAGCAGCAACGAACAGGGGGCAAATGAAAAACTGTTTTTT,CASSNEQGANEKLFF,15,TRBV4-2,.,TRBD1,TRBJ1-4
TGTGCCAGCAGCCCTCATCAGGGCGAGACCCAGTACTTC,CASSPHQGETQYF,13,TRBV4-2,few,.,TRBJ2-5
TGTGCCAGCAGCGTAAGGGGATTCGAGACCCAGTACTTC,CASSVRGFETQYF,13,TRBV9,few,.,TRBJ2-5
TGTGCCAGCAGCGTAGTCTCAATGGAGGCTAGCGGAAGCAATGAGCAGTTCTTC,CASSVVSMEASGSNEQFF,18,TRBV9,few,TRBD2,TRBJ2-1
TGTGCCATCAGGAAGGGAGCGGGGACCTACAATGAGCAGTTCTTC,CAIRKGAGTYNEQFF,15,TRBV10-3,.,TRBD2,TRBJ2-1
TGTGCCAGCTCACCACTGGACAGACATGGACAAGAGACCCAGTACTTC,CASSPLDRHGQETQYF,16,TRBV18,.,.,TRBJ2-5
TGTGCCATCAGCCCATTTACCGACTACGAGCAGTACTTC,CAISPFTDYEQYF,13,TRBV10-3,.,.,TRBJ2-7
TGCAGCGCATCGGAGGGGCCTGCCACTGAAGCTTTCTTT,CSASEGPATEAFF,13,TRBV29-1,few,.,TRBJ1-1
TGCGCCAGCAGCCAAGATGAGGGACTAGCGAGGAACTACGAGCAGTACTTC,CASSQDEGLARNYEQYF,17,TRBV4-1,.,TRBD2,TRBJ2-7
TGTGCCAGCAGCGGGGGACAGATGAACACTGAAGCTTTCTTT,CASSGGQMNTEAFF,14,TRBV5-4,.,TRBD1,TRBJ1-1
TGTGCCAGCTCCGGGGCCACCGCTTCCTACGAGCAGTACTTC,CASSGATASYEQYF,14,TRBV28,few,.,TRBJ2-7
TGCGCCAGCAGCTTGGGTCAGGGTTCGACAGATACGCAGTATTTT,CASSLGQGSTDTQYF,15,TRBV5-1,few,.,TRBJ2-3
TGCAGTGCGGAGAAGCAGGGTGAGCAGTACTTC,CSAEKQGEQYF,11,TRBV20-1,few,.,TRBJ2-7
TGTGCCAGCAGCCCCGACAGGACCTCCTACAATGAGCAGTTCTTC,CASSPDRTSYNEQFF,15,TRBV2,.,.,TRBJ2-1
TGTGCCTGGAGTCAGGGGGCTGGCACTGAAGCTTTCTTT,CAWSQGAGTEAFF,13,TRBV30,.,TRBD1,TRBJ1-1
TGTGCCAGCAGTAAGGAGTTGAACACTGAAGCTTTCTTT,CASSKELNTEAFF,13,TRBV6-4,.,.,TRBJ1-1
TGTGCCAGCAGCCCGGAGACAGTCCGTTATGGCTACACCTTC,CASSPETVRYGYTF,14,TRBV7-2,few,.,TRBJ1-2
TGTGCCAGCAGTCAAAAAGGTGTAGCTTTCTTT,CASSQKGVAFF,11,TRBV6-6,few,.,TRBJ1-1
TGCGCCAGCAGCCCAGCCGGGACGGGAGGAAACACCATATATTTT,CASSPAGTGGNTIYF,15,TRBV5-1,few,.,TRBJ1-3
TGTGCCAGCTCACGCTTCTACGAGCAGTACTTC,CASSRFYEQYF,11,TRBV18,few,.,TRBJ2-7
TGTGCCAGCAGCCCGGGAGTAGCTACCCTCTACGAGCAGTACTTC,CASSPGVATLYEQYF,15,TRBV7-9,few,.,TRBJ2-7
TGTGCCAGCAGGAGGGGGACGAGTGGCTACACCTTC,CASRRGTSGYTF,12,TRBV2,few,.,TRBJ1-2
TGTGCCAGCAGCTCAAACCGGGTTAGCAATCAGCCCCAGCATTTT,CASSSNRVSNQPQHF,15,TRBV7-8,.,.,TRBJ1-5
TGTGCCAGCAGCTTTGGACAGCGCGCTGAAGCTTTCTTT,CASSFGQRAEAFF,13,TRBV5-4,few,.,TRBJ1-1
TGTGCCTGGAGTCCCTTCTGGGGGCGCGGGGACACTGAAGCTTTCTTT,CAWSPFWGRGDTEAFF,16,TRBV30,few,.,TRBJ1-1
TGTGCCAGCAGCTTCACGGGGAACTATGGCTACACCTTC,CASSFTGNYGYTF,13,TRBV7-9,.,.,TRBJ1-2
TGTGCCAGCAGCTTAGTGGTTGGGCTACACAATGAGCAGTTCTTC,CASSLVVGLHNEQFF,15,TRBV7-9,.,.,TRBJ2-1
TGCAGCGCCCCGGGACAGGGGCGAGCTTTCTTT,CSAPGQGRAFF,11,TRBV29-1,few,TRBD1,TRBJ1-1
TGTGCCTGGAGTGCTTATAATTCACCCCTCCACTTT,CAWSAYNSPLHF,12,TRBV30,.,.,TRBJ1-6
TGTGCCAGCAGTTTACAGGGTAGGAGAGGCTACACCTTC,CASSLQGRRGYTF,13,TRBV6-5,.,.,TRBJ1-2
TGTGCCAGCAGTTACTCTCTCAGGGACGGCTACACCTTC,CASSYSLRDGYTF,13,TRBV6-5,.,.,TRBJ1-2
TGTGCCATCAATTCCAGGGGGCTGGGGAATGAGCAGTTCTTC,CAINSRGLGNEQFF,14,TRBV10-3,.,TRBD1,TRBJ2-1
TGTGCCAGCAGCACAAGGGCCCCCCGGGACTATGGCTACACCTTC,CASSTRAPRDYGYTF,15,TRBV13,few,.,TRBJ1-2
TGTGCCAGCAGTCCCCGGACAGGGCCGGATTGGGGAGCTTTCTTT,CASSPRTGPDWGAFF,15,TRBV6-6,.,TRBD1,TRBJ1-1
TGTGCCATCAGTGCAACAGGGGAGACTGAAGCTTTCTTT,CAISATGETEAFF,13,TRBV10-3,.,TRBD1,TRBJ1-1
TGTGCCAGCAGTCCGAGCCGTGGACGGAACTTGCCCTCCTACGAGCAGTACTTC,CASSPSRGRNLPSYEQYF,18,TRBV28,.,.,TRBJ2-7
TGTGCCAGTAGTACGTCAGGCCTCATCGATACGCAGTATTTT,CASSTSGLIDTQYF,14,TRBV19,few,.,TRBJ2-3
TGTGCCAGCAGCCCGGACAGGGGGCATGGGCAGCCCCAGCATTTT,CASSPDRGHGQPQHF,15,TRBV5-6,.,TRBD1,TRBJ1-5
TGTGCCAGCAAGGGGTCGGCGAACACCGGGGAGCTGTTTTTT,CASKGSANTGELFF,14,TRBV6-1,.,.,TRBJ2-2
TGTGCCAGCAGCTCAAAGGGTGGTCATGGCTACACCTTC,CASSSKGGHGYTF,13,TRBV5-6,few,.,TRBJ1-2